This T cell receptor (beta chain) came from a study of cytomegalovirus exposure and HLA in healthy donors. Across the study: Researchers previously reported finding roughly 120 million unique TCR beta sequences from roughly 170 million T cells. Drawn from HLA-typed donors, tens of millions of unique TCRs were held in an early data release.

A multiplex PCR was run with 60 Vbeta primers and 13 Jbeta primers. The protocol was immunoSEQ multiplex PCR, while the TCRdb copy is restricted to in-frame clones and leaves out a portion. The data hold approximately 76,000 clones, with around 72% observed a single time. As for this clone: Its specificity is not known.

Trimming took off 4 bases at V and 0 bases at J, with 10 bases between the two ends. The germline gives CDR1 SGHTA, CDR2 FQGNSA. There are 14 residues in the CDR3. Study-wide findings and caveats: A later analysis associated 15,000 to 20,000 TCR beta sequences with HLA alleles at a 0.05 false discovery rate. Equally common other TCR beta chains were less clonally expanded than HLA-associated ones, a later analysis found.

The receptor was isolated from a woman in her forties in good health and CMV-seropositive. The chain has TRBV7-2 and TRBJ2-7, with D maybe TRBD2 (6 bases). Sample: PBMCs. This CDR3 is CASSSPTSSYEQYF. In DNA form, the CDR3 reads TGTGCCAGCAGCTCCCCGACTAGCTCCTACGAGCAGTACTTC.